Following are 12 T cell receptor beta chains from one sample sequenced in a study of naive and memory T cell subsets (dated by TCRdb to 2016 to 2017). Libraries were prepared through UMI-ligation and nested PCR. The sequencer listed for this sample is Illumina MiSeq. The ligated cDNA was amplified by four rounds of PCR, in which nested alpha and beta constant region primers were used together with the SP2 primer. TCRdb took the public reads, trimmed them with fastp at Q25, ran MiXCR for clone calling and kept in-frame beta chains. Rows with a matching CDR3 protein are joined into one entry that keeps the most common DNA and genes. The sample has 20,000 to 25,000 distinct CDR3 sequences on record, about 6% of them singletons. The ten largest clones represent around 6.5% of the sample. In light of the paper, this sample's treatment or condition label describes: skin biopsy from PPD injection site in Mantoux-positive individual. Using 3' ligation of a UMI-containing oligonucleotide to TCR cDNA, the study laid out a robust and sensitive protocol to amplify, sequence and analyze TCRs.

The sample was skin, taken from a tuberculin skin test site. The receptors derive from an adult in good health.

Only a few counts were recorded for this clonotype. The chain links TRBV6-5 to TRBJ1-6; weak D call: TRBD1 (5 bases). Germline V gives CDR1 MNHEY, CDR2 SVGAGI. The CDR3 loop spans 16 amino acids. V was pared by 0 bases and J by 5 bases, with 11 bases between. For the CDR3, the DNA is TGTGCCAGCAGTTACTCGGGCAGGGTTCATAATTCACCCCTCCACTTT. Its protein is CASSYSGRVHNSPLHF.

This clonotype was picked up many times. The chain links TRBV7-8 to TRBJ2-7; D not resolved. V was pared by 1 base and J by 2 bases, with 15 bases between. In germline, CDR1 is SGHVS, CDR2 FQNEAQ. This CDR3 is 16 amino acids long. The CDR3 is CASSLVPENNTYEQYF. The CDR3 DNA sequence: TGTGCCAGCAGCTTAGTACCCGAAAATAACACCTACGAGCAGTACTTC.

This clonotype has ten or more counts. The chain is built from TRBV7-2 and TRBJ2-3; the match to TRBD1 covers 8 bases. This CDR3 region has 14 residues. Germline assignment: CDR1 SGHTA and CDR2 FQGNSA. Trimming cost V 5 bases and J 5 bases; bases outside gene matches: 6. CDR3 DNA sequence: TGTGCCAGCAGCCTGGACAGGGCGATAGATACGCAGTATTTT. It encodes CASSLDRAIDTQYF.

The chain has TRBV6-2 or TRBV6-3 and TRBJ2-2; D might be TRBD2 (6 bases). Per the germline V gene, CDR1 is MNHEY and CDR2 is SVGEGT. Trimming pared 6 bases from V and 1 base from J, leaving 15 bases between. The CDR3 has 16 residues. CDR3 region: CASRRRGSENTGELFF. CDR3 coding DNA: TGTGCCAGCAGACGGAGGGGTTCGGAGAACACCGGGGAGCTGTTTTTT.

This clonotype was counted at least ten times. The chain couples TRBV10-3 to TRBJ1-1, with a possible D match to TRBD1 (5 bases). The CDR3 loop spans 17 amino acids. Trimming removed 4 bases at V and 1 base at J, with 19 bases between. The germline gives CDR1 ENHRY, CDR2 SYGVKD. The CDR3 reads CAISAQSGQEANTEAFF. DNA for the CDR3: TGTGCCATCAGTGCCCAAAGTGGACAAGAAGCGAACACTGAAGCTTTCTTT.

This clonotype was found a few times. The CDR3 protein is CASVPGPGRVEAFF. The CDR3 nucleotides read TGTGCCAGTGTTCCGGGGCCAGGCCGGGTCGAAGCTTTCTTT. The rearrangement joins TRBV6-1 to TRBJ1-1; tentative D call: TRBD1 (5 bases). V gave up 9 bases and J gave up 8 bases, with 22 bases separating them. CDR1 and CDR2 from the germline V gene are MNHNS and SASEGT. The CDR3 has 14 amino acids.

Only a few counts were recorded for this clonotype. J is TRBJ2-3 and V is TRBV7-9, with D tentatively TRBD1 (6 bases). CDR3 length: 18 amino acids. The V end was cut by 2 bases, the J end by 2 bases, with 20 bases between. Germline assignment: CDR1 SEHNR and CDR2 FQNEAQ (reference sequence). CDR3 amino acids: CASSLPLAGASTTDTQYF. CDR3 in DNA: TGTGCCAGCAGCTTACCTCTGGCAGGGGCCTCCACCACAGATACGCAGTATTTT.

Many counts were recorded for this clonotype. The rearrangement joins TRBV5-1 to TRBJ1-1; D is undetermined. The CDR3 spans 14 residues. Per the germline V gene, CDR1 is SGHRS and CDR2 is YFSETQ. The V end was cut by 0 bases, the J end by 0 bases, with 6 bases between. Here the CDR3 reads CASSLDGLNTEAFF. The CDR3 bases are TGCGCCAGCAGCTTGGACGGATTGAACACTGAAGCTTTCTTT.

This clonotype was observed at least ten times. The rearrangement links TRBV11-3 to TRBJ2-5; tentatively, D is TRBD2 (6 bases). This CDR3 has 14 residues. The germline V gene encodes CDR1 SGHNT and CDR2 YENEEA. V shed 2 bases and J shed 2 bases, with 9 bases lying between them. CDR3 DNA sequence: TGTGCCAGCAGCTTAAGGGGAGGACAAGAGACCCAGTACTTC. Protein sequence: CASSLRGGQETQYF.

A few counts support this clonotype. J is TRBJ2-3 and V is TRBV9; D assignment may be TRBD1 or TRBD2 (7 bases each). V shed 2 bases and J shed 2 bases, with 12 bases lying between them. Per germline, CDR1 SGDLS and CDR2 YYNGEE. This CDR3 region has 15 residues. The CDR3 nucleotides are TGTGCCAGCAGCGTCCAGGGGGACTACACAGATACGCAGTATTTT. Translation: CASSVQGDYTDTQYF.

The CDR3: CASSPGGLAEDYNEQFF. In nucleotides, the CDR3 is TGTGCCAGCAGTCCCGGTGGACTAGCGGAGGACTACAATGAGCAGTTCTTC. The V call is TRBV27, the J call TRBJ2-1; 10 nucleotides line up with TRBD2. The CDR3 has 17 amino acids. J gave up 3 bases and V 5 bases, and 10 bases lay outside the gene matches. Looked up from germline, CDR1 is MNHEY and CDR2 is SMNVEV (reference sequence).

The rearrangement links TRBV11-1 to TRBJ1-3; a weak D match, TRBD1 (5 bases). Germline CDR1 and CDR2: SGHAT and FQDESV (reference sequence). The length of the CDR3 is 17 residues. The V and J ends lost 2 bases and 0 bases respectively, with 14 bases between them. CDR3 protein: CASSLWGSMNSGNTIYF. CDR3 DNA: TGTGCCAGCAGCTTATGGGGGTCAATGAACTCTGGAAACACCATATATTTT.